This T cell receptor beta chain was retrieved from a study of blood T cell repertoires in COVID-19. Study as a whole: The United States, Italy and Spain provided the acute and convalescent COVID-19 samples. T cells, B-cell-depleted T cells, or PBMCs provided the cDNA or gDNA that served as material.

Only a few counts were recorded for this clone. Source study methods: By means of reference gene primer amplification, nucleated cell counts were estimated. Generated by immunoSEQ multiplex PCR, the TCRdb table keeps only in-frame clones and is missing some. That table supplies the V and J calls and clone size; D and trimming were determined from the DNA. The sample contains roughly 80,000 clones, 70% to 90% of which appear only once. The trim removed 2 bases at V and 9 bases at J, leaving 7 bases unmatched. Germline-derived CDR1 and CDR2 are SNHLY and FYNNEI. The CDR3 contains 15 residues. The chain has TRBV2 and TRBJ1-2, with 12 bases matching TRBD1. The sequencing sample was made of peripheral blood. This clonotype was obtained from an elderly woman with acute or convalescent COVID-19. The CDR3 protein is CASSETSGTGGRYTF. The CDR3, as DNA: TGTGCCAGCAGTGAAACGTCCGGGACAGGGGGCCGCTACACCTTC. Full variable domain (outside the CDR3, taken from reference TRBV2 and TRBJ1-2): EPEVTQTPSHQVTQMGQEVILRCVPISNHLYFYWYRQILGQKVEFLVSFYNNEISEKSEIFDDQFSVERPDGSNFTLKIRSTKLEDSAMYFCASSETSGTGGRYTFGSGTRLTVV.